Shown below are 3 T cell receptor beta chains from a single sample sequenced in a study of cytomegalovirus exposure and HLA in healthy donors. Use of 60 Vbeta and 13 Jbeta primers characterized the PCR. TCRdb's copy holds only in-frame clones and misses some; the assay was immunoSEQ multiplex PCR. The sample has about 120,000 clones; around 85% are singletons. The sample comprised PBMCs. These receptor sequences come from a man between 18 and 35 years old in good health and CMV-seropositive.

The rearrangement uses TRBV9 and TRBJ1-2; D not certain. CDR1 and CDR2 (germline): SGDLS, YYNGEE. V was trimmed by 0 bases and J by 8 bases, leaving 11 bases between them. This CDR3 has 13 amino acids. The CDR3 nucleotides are TGTGCCAGCAGCGTAGAGGTGGGCAGGGGCTACACCTTC. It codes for CASSVEVGRGYTF.

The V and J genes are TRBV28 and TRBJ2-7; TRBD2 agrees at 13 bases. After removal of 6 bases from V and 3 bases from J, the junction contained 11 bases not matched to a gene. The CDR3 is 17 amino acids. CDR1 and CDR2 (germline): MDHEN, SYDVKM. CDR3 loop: CASSQTSGGPGYYEQYF. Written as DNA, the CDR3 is TGTGCCAGCAGCCAGACTAGCGGGGGGCCCGGCTACTACGAGCAGTACTTC. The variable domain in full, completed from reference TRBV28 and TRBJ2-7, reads DVKVTQSSRYLVKRTGEKVFLECVQDMDHENMFWYRQDPGLGLRLIYFSYDVKMKEKGDIPEGYSVSREKKERFSLILESASTNQTSMYLCASSQTSGGPGYYEQYFGPGTRLTVT.

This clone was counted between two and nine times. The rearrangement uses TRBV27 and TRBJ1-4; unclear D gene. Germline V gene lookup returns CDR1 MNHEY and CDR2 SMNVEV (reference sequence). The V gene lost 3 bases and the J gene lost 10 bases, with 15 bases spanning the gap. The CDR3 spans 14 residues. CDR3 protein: CASSFFPQDGKLFF. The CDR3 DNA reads TGTGCCAGCAGTTTTTTTCCCCAGGATGGAAAACTGTTTTTT.